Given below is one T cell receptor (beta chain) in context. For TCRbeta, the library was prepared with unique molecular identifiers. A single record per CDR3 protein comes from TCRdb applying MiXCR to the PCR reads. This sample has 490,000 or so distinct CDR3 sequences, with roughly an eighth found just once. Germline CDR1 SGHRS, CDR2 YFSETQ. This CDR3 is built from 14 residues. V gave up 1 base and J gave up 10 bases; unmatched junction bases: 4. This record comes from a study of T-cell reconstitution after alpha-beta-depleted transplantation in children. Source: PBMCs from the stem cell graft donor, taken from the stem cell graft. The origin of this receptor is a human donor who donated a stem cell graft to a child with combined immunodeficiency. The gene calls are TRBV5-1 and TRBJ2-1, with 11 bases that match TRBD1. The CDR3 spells CASSLFGQGAEQFF. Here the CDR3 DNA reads TGCGCCAGCAGCTTGTTCGGACAGGGGGCCGAGCAGTTCTTC.